The text below deals with one TCR beta chain. CDR1 and CDR2 from the germline V gene are SGHVS and FNYEAQ. The CDR3 loop spans 15 amino acids. J lost 2 bases, V lost 5 bases, and 7 bases had no gene match. This sample was taken from a study of shared clonotypes between healthy human individuals. This table comes from immunoSEQ multiplex PCR, and its TCRdb copy is limited to in-frame clones, with some not included. The profile shows over a million clones, roughly 70% of them singletons. This chain uses TRBV7-6 with TRBJ2-3; TRBD1 matches at 7 bases. Input material: memory CD4+ T cells sorted from blood. The subset: CD45RA-negative fraction. The TCR was taken from a man between 18 and 29 years old in good health. In nucleotides, the CDR3 is TGTGCCAGCAGCCGGGGACAGCCAGTCACAGATACGCAGTATTTT. Protein product: CASSRGQPVTDTQYF.